The rows below give T cell receptor beta chains drawn from one sample of a study of T cells in Graves' hyperthyroidism and ophthalmopathy. TCRdb redid the calling of the multiplex PCR reads with MiXCR, one entry per CDR3 protein. Of some 770,000 distinct CDR3 sequences listed, about a sixth are singletons. The sequenced sample was blood. The receptors shown here come from a man younger than 35 with Graves' hyperthyroidism. Both conserved end residues are trimmed from each CDR3. Not all rows give a size; the values are once, few, many and, for expanded clones, a class.

size	V	J	CDR3
NA	TRBV7-2	TRBJ1-2	ASSPSTWNYGYA
NA	TRBV20-1	TRBJ2-5	SASGQRTQETQY
NA	TRBV2	TRBJ2-3	ASSEPSTGGGTDTQY
NA	TRBV28	TRBJ1-4	ASDGGATNEKLF
many	TRBV6-6	TRBJ2-7	ASSYGEASYEQY
many	TRBV10-3	TRBJ2-7	AISESVGRSSYEQY
NA	TRBV29-1	TRBJ1-2	SVERQGAGYT
NA	TRBV12-3/TRBV12-4	TRBJ2-7	ASSPLTAVEEEQY
few	TRBV30	TRBJ1-1	AWRVGVGNTEAF
few	TRBV29-1	TRBJ2-5	SVEFEETQY
many	TRBV27	TRBJ2-3	ASSTLFLAGGRPDTQY
few	TRBV6-5	TRBJ2-1	ASSYSIRTGTGRTVANEQF
many	TRBV2	TRBJ1-6	ASRTGLNSPLH
few	TRBV20-1	TRBJ2-7	SARPRETYEQY
many	TRBV29-1	TRBJ2-3	SVEGFRDRGSTDTQY
many	TRBV7-2	TRBJ2-7	ASSLGLAVRYEQY
many	TRBV28	TRBJ2-5	ASSLGDRDRETQY
few	TRBV20-1	TRBJ1-5	SARGGKGADQPQH
NA	TRBV30	TRBJ2-3	AWSTGQGVDTQY
NA	TRBV30	TRBJ2-7	AWSRGTSGTYEQY
few	TRBV2	TRBJ2-6	ASVDRRSGANVLT
few	TRBV5-1	TRBJ2-1	ASSLAAGGSSEQF
many	TRBV11-2	TRBJ2-5	ASSSRRTGFETQY
few	TRBV7-9	TRBJ1-6	ASSMPGQGESYNSPLH
few	TRBV7-3	TRBJ1-2	ARSGLDYGYT
few	TRBV7-2	TRBJ2-1	ASSLSGGLFLEQF
NA	TRBV3-1	TRBJ2-5	ASSQDLDSYH
few	TRBV24-1	TRBJ1-1	ATSDSGTGGTEAF
many	TRBV28	TRBJ2-3	ASTLWASGRARSTDTQY
many	TRBV11-2	TRBJ1-1	ASSLDPGGGGAF
few	TRBV7-9	TRBJ2-7	ASSLGQGISEQY
many	TRBV7-8	TRBJ2-3	ASKTGGSTDTQY
NA	TRBV18	TRBJ2-5	ASSLPGGGETQY
NA	TRBV28	TRBJ2-7	ASSLGGASSYGQY
many	TRBV9	TRBJ2-3	ASSAPSLASTQY
NA	TRBV5-6	TRBJ2-6	ASSLDFGRRGPLSGANVLT
few	TRBV5-1	TRBJ2-3	ASSLVEQFTDTQY
many	TRBV2	TRBJ2-5	ASLWAQETQY
many	TRBV7-9	TRBJ2-7	ASSFPDSGSYEQY
NA	TRBV28	TRBJ1-1	TSSFLGMATEAF
NA	TRBV15	TRBJ1-5	ATSRDRGPQH
NA	TRBV13	TRBJ2-1	ASSVEPSGNEQF
many	TRBV3-1	TRBJ2-1	ASSLRASGFYNEQF
many	TRBV12-3/TRBV12-4	TRBJ2-3	ASSFFRGSGTDTQY